The present T cell receptor (beta chain) was sequenced within a study of shared T cell receptors in the human thymus. To note about this clone: Distinct nucleotide sequences in the sample also encode this CDR3.

The germline V gene encodes CDR1 DFQATT and CDR2 SNEGSKA (reference sequence). This CDR3 has 11 residues. V trimming: 6 bases; J trimming: 1 base; junction bases outside the gene matches: 0. The assay was immunoSEQ multiplex PCR, and TCRdb's table has in-frame clones only and misses some. The repertoire includes about 380,000 clones, 85% to 95% of them detected once, and around 0.018% sits in the top ten. This TCR came from a human donor. Sequences were obtained from thymocytes. This chain uses TRBV20-1 with TRBJ2-7; 7 nucleotides align to TRBD1. The CDR3 DNA follows: TGCAGTGCACAGGGGTCCTACGAGCAGTACTTC. This codes for CSAQGSYEQYF.